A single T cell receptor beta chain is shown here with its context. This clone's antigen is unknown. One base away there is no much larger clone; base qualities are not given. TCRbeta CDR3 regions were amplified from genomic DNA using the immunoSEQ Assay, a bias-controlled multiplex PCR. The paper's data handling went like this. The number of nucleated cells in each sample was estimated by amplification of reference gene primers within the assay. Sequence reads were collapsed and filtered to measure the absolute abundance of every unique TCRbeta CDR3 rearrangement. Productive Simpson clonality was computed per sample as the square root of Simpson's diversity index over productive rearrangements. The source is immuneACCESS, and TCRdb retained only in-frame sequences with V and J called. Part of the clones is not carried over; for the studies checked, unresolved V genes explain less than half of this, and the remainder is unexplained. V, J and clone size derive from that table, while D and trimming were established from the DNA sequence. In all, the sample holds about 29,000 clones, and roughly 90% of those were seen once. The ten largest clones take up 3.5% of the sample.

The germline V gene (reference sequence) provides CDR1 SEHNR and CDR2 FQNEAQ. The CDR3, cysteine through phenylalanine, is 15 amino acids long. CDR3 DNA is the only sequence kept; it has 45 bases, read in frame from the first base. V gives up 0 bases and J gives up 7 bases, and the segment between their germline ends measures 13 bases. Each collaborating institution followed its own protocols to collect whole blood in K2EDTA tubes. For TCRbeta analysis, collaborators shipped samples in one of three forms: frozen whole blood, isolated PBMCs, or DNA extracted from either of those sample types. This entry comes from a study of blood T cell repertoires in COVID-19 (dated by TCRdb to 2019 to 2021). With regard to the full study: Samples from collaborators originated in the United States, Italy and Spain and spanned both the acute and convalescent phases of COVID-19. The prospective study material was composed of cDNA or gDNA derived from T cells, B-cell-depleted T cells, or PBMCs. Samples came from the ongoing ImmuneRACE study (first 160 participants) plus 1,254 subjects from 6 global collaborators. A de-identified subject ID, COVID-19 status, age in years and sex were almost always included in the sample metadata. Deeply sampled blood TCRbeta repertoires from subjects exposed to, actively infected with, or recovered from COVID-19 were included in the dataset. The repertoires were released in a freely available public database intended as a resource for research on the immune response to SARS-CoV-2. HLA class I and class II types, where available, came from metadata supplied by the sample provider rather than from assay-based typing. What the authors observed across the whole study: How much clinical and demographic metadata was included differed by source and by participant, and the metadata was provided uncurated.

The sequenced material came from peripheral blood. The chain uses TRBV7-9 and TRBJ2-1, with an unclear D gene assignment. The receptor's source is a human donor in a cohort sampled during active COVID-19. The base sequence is TGTGCCAGCAGCTTAGCTGTGTCTAGACGGAATGAGCAGTTCTTC. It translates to CASSLAVSRRNEQFF.